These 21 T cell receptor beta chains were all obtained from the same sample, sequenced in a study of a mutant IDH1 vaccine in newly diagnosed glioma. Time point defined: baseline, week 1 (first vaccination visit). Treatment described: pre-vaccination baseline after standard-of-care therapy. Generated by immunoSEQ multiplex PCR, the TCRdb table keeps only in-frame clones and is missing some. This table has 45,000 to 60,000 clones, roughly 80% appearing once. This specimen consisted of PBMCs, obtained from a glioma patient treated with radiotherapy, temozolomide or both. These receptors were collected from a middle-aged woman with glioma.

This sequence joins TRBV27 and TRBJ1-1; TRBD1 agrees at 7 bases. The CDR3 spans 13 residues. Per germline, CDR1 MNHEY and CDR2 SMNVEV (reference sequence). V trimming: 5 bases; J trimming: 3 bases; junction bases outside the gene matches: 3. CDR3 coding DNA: TGTGCCAGCAGTAGGGGGCGATACACTGAAGCTTTCTTT. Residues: CASSRGRYTEAFF.

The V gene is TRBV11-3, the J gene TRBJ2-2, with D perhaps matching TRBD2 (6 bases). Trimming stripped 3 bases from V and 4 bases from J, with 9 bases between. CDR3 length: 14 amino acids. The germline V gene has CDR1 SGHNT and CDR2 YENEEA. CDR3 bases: TGTGCCAGCAGCTTGGGGGGTTTCACCGGGGAGCTGTTTTTT. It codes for CASSLGGFTGELFF. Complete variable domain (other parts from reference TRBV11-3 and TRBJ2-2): EAGVVQSPRYKIIEKKQPVAFWCNPISGHNTLYWYLQNLGQGPELLIRYENEEAVDDSQLPKDRFSAERLKGVDSTLKIQPAELGDSAVYLCASSLGGFTGELFFGEGSRLTVL.

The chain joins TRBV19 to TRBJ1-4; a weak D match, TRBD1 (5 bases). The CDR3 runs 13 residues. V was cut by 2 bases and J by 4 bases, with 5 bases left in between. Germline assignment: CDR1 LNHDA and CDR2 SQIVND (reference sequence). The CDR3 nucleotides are TGTGCCAGTAGTATAAGGGGTAATGAAAAACTGTTTTTT. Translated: CASSIRGNEKLFF.

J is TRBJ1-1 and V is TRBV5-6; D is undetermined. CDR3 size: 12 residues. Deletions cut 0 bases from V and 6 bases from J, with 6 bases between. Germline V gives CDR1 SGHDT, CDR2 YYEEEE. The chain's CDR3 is CASSLAGSEAFF. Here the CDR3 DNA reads TGTGCCAGCAGCTTGGCCGGGTCTGAAGCTTTCTTT.

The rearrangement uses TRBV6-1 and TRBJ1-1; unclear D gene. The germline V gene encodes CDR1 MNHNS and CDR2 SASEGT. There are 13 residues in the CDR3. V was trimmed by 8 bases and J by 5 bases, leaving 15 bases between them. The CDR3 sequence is CASRSNPGTEAFF. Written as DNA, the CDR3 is TGTGCCAGCCGTTCGAACCCCGGGACTGAAGCTTTCTTT.

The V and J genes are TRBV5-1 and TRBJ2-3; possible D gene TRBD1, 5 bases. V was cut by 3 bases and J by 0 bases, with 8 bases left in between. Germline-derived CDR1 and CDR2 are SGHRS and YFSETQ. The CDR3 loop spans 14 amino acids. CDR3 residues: CASSWQGSTDTQYF. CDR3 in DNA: TGCGCCAGCAGCTGGCAGGGAAGCACAGATACGCAGTATTTT.

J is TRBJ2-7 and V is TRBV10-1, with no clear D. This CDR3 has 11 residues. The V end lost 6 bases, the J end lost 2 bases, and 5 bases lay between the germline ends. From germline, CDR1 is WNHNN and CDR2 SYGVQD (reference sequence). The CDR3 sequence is CASRTTYEQYF. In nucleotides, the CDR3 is TGCGCCAGCAGGACCACCTACGAGCAGTACTTC.

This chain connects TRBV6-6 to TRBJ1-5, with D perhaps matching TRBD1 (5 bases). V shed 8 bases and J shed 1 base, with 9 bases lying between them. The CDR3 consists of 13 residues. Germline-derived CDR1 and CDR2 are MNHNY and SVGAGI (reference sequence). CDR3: CASSGGSNQPQHF. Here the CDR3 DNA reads TGTGCCAGCTCGGGGGGGAGCAATCAGCCCCAGCATTTT.

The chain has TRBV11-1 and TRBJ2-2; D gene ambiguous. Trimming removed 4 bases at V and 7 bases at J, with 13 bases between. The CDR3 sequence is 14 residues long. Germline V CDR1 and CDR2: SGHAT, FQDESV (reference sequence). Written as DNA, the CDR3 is TGTGCCAGCAGCTCCACTGGTCCCTTCGGGGAGCTGTTTTTT. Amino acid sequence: CASSSTGPFGELFF.

As DNA, the CDR3 is TGTGCCAGCAGCCCGGGAAGGGGGCACACTGAAGCTTTCTTT. Its translation is CASSPGRGHTEAFF. This sequence joins TRBV2 and TRBJ1-1; TRBD1 matches at 7 bases. This CDR3 is built from 14 residues. Germline CDR1 and CDR2: SNHLY and FYNNEI. V lost 6 bases, J lost 3 bases, and 7 bases stayed unmatched.

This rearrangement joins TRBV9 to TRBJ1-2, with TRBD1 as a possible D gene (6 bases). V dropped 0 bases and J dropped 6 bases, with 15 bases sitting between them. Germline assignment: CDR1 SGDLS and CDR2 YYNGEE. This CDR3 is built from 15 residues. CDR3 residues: CASSVGGGASDGYTF. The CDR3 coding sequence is TGTGCCAGCAGCGTAGGCGGGGGCGCGTCTGATGGCTACACCTTC.

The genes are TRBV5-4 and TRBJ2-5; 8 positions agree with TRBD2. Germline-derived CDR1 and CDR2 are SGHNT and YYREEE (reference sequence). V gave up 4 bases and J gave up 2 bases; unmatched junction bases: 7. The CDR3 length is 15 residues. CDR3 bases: TGTGCCAGCAGCGCCCCCGGGGGGGTTCAAGAGACCCAGTACTTC. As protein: CASSAPGGVQETQYF.

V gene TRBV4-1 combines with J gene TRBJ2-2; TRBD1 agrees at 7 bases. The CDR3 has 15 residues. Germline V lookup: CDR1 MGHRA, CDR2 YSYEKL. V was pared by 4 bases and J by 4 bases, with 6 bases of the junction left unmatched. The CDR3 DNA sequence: TGCGCCAGCAGCCTGGGGGCAGGGGGCACCGGGGAGCTGTTTTTT. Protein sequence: CASSLGAGGTGELFF.

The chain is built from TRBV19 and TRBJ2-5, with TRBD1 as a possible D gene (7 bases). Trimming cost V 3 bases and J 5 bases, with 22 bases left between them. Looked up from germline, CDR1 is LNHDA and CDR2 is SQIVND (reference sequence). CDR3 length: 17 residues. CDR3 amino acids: CASSIPGRGVRTETQYF. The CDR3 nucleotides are TGTGCCAGTAGTATTCCAGGCAGGGGGGTAAGGACGGAGACCCAGTACTTC.

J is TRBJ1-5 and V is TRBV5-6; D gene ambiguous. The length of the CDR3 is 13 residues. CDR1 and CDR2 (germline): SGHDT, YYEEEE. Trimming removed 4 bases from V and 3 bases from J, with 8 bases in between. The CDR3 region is CASSPGVNQPQHF. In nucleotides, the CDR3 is TGTGCCAGCAGCCCCGGGGTCAATCAGCCCCAGCATTTT.

The CDR3 DNA is TGTGCCAGCAGTGAGCGACCTCCTAAGGGAGCCACTGAAGCTTTCTTT. It yields the protein CASSERPPKGATEAFF. The V and J genes are TRBV6-1 and TRBJ1-1; no clear D gene. There are 16 residues in the CDR3. V lost 3 bases to trimming and J lost 4 bases, with 18 bases between them. Germline CDR1 and CDR2: MNHNS and SASEGT.

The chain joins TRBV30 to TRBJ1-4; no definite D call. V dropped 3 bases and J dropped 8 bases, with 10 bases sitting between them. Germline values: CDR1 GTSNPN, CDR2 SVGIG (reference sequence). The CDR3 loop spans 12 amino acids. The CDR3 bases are TGTGCCTGGAGCTTTGAGGGCGAAAAACTGTTTTTT. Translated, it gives CAWSFEGEKLFF.

In DNA, the CDR3 is TGTGCCTGGAGTACTTGGGGGACAGGGGGCTCTCGTGGAAACACCATATATTTT. This codes for CAWSTWGTGGSRGNTIYF. The V and J genes are TRBV30 and TRBJ1-3, with 12 bases that match TRBD1. CDR1 GTSNPN and CDR2 SVGIG come from the germline V gene (reference sequence). This CDR3 spans 18 amino acids. The V segment lost 2 bases and the J segment 3 bases; nucleotides outside the gene matches: 11.

As DNA, the CDR3 is TGCGCCAGCAGCCCCATGAGTGCAGGATCGAACACTGAAGCTTTCTTT. Amino acid sequence: CASSPMSAGSNTEAFF. This chain joins TRBV4-1 and TRBJ1-1; no firm D call. The V gene lost 4 bases and the J gene lost 1 base, with 16 bases spanning the gap. Germline CDR1 reads MGHRA; CDR2 reads YSYEKL. The CDR3 extends over 16 amino acids.

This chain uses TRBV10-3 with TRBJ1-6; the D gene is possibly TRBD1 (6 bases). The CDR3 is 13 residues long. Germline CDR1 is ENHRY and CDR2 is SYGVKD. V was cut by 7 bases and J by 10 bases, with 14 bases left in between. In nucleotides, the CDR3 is TGTGCCATCACAGGGGCTTTGGGGTCACCCCTCCACTTT. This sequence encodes CAITGALGSPLHF.

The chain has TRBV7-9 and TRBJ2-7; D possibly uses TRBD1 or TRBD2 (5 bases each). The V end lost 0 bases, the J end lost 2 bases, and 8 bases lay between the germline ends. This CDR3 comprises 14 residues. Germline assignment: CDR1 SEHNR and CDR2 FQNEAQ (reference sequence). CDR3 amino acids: CASSLARDPYEQYF. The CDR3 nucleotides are TGTGCCAGCAGCTTAGCCAGGGACCCCTACGAGCAGTACTTC.